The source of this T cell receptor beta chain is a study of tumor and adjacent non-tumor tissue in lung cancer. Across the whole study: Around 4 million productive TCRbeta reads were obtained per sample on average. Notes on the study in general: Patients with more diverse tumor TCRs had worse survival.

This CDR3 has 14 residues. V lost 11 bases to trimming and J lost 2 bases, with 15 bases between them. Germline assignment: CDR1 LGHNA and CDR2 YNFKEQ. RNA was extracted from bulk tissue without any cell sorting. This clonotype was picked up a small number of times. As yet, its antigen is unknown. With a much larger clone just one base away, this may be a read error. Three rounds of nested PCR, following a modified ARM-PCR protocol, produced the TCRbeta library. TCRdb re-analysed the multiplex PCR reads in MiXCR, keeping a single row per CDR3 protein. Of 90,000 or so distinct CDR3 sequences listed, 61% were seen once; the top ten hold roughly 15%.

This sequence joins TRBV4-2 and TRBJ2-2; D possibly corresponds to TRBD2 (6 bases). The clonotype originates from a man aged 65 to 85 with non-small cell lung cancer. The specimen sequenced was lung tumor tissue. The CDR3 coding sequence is TGTGCCCTCGGAGCAGGACTAAACACCGGGGAGCTGTTTTTT. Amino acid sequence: CALGAGLNTGELFF.